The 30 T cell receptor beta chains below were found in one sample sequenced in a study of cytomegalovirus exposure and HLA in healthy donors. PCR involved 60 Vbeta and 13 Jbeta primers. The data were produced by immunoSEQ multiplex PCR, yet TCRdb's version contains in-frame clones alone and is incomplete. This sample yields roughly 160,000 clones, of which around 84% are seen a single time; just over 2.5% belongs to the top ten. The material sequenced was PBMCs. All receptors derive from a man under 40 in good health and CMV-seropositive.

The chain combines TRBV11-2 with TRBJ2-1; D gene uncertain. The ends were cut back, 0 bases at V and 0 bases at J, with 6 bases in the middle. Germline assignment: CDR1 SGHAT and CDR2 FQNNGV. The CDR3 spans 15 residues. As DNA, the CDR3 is TGTGCCAGCAGCTTAGAGGTGAGCTCCTACAATGAGCAGTTCTTC. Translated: CASSLEVSSYNEQFF.

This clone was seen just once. The CDR3 protein is CASSHFFSGRFEETQYF. CDR3 in DNA: TGTGCCAGCAGCCATTTCTTCAGCGGGAGATTCGAGGAGACCCAGTACTTC. V is TRBV4-2 and J is TRBJ2-5, with 8 bases matching TRBD2. The CDR3 totals 17 residues. V shed 3 bases, J shed 5 bases, and the junction held 14 bases outside the gene matches. Germline V lookup: CDR1 LGHNA, CDR2 YNFKEQ.

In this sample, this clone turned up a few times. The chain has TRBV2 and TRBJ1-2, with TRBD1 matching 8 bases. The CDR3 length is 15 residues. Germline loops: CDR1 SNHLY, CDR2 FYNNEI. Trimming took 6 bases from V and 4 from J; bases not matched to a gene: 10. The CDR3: CASRPGLGQGYGYTF. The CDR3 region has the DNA TGTGCCAGCAGACCTGGGTTAGGACAGGGCTATGGCTACACCTTC.

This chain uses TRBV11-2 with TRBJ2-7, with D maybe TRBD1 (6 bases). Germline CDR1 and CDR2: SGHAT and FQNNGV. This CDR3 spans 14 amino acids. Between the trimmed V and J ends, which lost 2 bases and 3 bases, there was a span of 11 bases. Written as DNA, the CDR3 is TGTGCCAGCAGCTTATGGGACACGAGCTACGAGCAGTACTTC. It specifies CASSLWDTSYEQYF.

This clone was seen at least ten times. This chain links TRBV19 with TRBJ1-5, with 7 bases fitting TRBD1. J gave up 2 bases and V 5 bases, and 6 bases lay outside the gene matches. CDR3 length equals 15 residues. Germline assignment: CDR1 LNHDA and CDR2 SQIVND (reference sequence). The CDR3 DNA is TGTGCCAGTAGTGACAGGGTGGGTGGCAATCAGCCCCAGCATTTT. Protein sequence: CASSDRVGGNQPQHF.

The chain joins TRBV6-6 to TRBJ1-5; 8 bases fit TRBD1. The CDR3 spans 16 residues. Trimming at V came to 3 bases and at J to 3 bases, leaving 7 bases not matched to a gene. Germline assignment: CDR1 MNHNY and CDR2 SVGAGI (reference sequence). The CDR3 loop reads CASSYNGQGPNQPQHF. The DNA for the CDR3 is TGTGCCAGCAGTTATAACGGACAGGGACCCAATCAGCCCCAGCATTTT.

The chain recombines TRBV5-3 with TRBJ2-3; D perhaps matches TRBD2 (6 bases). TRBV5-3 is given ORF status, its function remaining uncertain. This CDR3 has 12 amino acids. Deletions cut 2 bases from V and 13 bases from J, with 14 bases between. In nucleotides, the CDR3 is TGTGCCAGAAGCTTCCCTGGAGGGGTTGAGTATTTT. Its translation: CARSFPGGVEYF.

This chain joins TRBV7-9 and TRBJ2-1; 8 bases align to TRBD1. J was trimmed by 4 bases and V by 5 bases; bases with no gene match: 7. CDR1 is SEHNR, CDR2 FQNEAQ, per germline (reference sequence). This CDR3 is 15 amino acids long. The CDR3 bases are TGTGCCAGCAGCCCCGCAGGGGGCCCGTACAATGAGCAGTTCTTC. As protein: CASSPAGGPYNEQFF.

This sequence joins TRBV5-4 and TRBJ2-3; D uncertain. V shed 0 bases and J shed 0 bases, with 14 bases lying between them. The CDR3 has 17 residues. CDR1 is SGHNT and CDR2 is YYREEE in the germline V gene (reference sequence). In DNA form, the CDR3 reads TGTGCCAGCAGCTTGGCCGTCCGAGAGGCCAGCACAGATACGCAGTATTTT. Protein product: CASSLAVREASTDTQYF. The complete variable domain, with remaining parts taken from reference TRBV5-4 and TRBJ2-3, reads ETGVTQSPTHLIKTRGQQVTLRCSSQSGHNTVSWYQQALGQGPQFIFQYYREEENGRGNFPPRFSGLQFPNYSSELNVNALELDDSALYLCASSLAVREASTDTQYFGPGTRLTVL.

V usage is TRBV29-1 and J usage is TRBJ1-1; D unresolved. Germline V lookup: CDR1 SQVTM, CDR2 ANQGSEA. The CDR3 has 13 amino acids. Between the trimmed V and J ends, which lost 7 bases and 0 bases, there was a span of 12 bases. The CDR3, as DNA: TGCAGCGGGGAGTCTCACATGAACACTGAAGCTTTCTTT. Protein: CSGESHMNTEAFF.

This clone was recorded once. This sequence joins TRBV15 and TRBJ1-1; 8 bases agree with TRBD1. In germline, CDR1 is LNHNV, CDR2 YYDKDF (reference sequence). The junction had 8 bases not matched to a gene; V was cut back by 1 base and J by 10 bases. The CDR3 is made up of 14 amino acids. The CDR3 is CATSRGGGTGGAFF. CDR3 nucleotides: TGTGCCACCAGCAGAGGGGGGGGGACAGGCGGAGCTTTCTTT. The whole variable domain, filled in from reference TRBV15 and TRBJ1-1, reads DAMVIQNPRYQVTQFGKPVTLSCSQTLNHNVMYWYQQKSSQAPKLLFHYYDKDFNNEADTPDNFQSRRPNTSFCFLDIRSPGLGDTAMYLCATSRGGGTGGAFFGQGTRLTVV.

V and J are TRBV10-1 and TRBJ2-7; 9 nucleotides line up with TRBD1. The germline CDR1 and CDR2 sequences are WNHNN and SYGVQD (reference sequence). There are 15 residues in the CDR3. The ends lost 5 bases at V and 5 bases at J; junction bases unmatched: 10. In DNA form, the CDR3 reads TGCGCCAGCAGTCCCGAATGGACAGGGGACGACGAGCAGTACTTC. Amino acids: CASSPEWTGDDEQYF.

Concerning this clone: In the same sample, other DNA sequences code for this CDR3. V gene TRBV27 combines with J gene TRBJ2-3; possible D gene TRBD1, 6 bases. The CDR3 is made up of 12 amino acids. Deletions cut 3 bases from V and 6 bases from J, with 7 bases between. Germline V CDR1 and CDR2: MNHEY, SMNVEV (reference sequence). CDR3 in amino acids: CASSLRGDTQYF. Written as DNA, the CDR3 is TGTGCCAGCAGTTTGAGGGGGGATACGCAGTATTTT.

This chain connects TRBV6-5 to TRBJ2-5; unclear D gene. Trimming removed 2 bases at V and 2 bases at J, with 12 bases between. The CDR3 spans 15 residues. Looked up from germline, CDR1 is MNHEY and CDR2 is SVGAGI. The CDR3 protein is CASSYLMASQETQYF. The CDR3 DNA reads TGTGCCAGCAGTTACCTGATGGCCTCGCAAGAGACCCAGTACTTC.

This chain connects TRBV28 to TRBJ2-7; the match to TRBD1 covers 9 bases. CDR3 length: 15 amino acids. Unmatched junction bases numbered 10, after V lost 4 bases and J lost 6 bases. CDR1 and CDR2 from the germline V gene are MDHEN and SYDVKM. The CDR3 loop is CASSSRPGTGREQYV. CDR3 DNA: TGTGCCAGCAGTTCCCGACCTGGGACAGGGCGCGAGCAGTACGTC.

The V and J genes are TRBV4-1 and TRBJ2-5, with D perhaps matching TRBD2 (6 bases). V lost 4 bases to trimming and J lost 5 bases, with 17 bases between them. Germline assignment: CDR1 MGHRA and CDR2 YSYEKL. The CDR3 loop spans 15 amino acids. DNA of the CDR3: TGCGCCAGCAGCCCTACGGCAGGTCGGGGGGAGACCCAGTACTTC. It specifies CASSPTAGRGETQYF.

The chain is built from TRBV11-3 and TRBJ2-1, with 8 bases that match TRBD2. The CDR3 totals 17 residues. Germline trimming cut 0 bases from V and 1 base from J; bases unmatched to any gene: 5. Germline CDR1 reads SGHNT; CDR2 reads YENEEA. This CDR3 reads CASSLDVSGESYNEQFF. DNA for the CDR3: TGTGCCAGCAGCTTAGATGTTAGCGGGGAATCCTACAATGAGCAGTTCTTC.

The CDR3 sequence is CASSHGQGTYNEQFF. CDR3 DNA sequence: TGTGCCAGCAGCCACGGACAGGGGACCTACAATGAGCAGTTCTTC. The gene calls are TRBV11-3 and TRBJ2-1; 9 bases align to TRBD1. Germline CDR1 is SGHNT and CDR2 is YENEEA. The CDR3 is 15 residues long. V lost 5 bases and J lost 2; bases outside the gene matches: 4.

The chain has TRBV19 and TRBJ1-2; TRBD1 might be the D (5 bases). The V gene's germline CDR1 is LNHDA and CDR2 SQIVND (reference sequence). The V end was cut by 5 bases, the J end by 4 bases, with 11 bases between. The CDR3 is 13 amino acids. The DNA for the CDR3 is TGTGCCAGTAGTGTTACAGGAACCTATGGCTACACCTTC. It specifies CASSVTGTYGYTF.

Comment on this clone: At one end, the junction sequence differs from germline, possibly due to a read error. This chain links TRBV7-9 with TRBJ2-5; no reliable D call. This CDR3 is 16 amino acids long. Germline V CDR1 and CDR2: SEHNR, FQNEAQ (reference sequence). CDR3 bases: TGTTCCAGCAGCTTAGGGTTCGGCAGGTACCAAGAGACCCAGTACTTC. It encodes CSSSLGFGRYQETQYF. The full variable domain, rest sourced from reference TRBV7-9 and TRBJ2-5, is DTGVSQNPRHKITKRGQNVTFRCDPISEHNRLYWYRQTLGQGPEFLTYFQNEAQLEKSRLLSDRFSAERPKGSFSTLEIQRTEQGDSAMYLCSSSLGFGRYQETQYFGPGTRLLVL.

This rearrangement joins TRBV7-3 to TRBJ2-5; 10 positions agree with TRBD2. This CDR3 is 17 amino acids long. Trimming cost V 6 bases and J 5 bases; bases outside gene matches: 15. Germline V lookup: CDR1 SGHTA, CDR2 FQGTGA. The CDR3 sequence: CASSSGASGSMGETQYF. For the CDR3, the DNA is TGTGCCAGCAGTTCAGGGGCTAGCGGGAGTATGGGTGAGACCCAGTACTTC.

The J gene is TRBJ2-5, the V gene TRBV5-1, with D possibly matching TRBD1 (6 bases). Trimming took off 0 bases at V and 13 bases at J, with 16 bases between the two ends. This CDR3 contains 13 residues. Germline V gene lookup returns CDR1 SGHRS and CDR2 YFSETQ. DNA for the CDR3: TGCGCCAGCAGCTTGGGATGGTCGCAGGGGCCGTACTTC. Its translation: CASSLGWSQGPYF. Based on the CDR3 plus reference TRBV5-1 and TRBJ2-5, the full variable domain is KAGVTQTPRYLIKTRGQQVTLSCSPISGHRSVSWYQQTPGQGLQFLFEYFSETQRNKGNFPGRFSGRQFSNSRSEMNVSTLELGDSALYLCASSLGWSQGPYFGPGTRLLVL.

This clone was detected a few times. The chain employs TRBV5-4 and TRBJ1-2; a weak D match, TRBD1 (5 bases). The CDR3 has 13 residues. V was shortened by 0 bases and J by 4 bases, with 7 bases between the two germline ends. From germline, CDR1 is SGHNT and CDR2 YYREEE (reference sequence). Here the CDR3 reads CASSLGGPYGYTF. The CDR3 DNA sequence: TGTGCCAGCAGCTTGGGGGGCCCCTATGGCTACACCTTC.

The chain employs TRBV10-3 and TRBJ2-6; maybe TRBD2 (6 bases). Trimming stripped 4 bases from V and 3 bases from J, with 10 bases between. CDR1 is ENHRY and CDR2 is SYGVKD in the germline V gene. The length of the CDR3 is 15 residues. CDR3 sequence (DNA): TGTGCCATCAGTGTTGCCGGGAGTGGGGCCAACGTCCTGACTTTC. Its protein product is CAISVAGSGANVLTF.

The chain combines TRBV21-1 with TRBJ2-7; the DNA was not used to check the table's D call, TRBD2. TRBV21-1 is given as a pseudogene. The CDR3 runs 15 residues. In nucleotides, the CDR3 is TGTGCCAGCAGCAAAGTAGCCGGTCTCTCCTACGAGCAGTACGTC. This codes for CASSKVAGLSYEQYV.

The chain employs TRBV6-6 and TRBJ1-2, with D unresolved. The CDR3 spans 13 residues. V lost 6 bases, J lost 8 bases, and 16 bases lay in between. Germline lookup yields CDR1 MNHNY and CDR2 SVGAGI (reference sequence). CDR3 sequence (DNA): TGTGCCAGCAGCAATCGAGCGGGGAAAGGCTACACCTTC. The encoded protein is CASSNRAGKGYTF.

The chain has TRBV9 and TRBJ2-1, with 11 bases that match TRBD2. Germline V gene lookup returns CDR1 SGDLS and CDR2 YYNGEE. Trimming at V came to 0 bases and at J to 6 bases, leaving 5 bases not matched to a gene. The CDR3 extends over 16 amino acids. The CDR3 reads CASSVVSGRALNEQFF. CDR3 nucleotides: TGTGCCAGCAGCGTAGTTAGCGGGAGGGCCCTCAATGAGCAGTTCTTC.

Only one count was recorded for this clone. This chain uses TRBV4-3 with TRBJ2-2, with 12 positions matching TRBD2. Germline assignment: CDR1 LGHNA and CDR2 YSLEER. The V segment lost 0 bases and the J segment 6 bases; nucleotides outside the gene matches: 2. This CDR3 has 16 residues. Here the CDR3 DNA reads TGCGCCAGCAGCCAAGAATCTAGCGGGAGGGCCGGGGAGCTGTTTTTT. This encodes CASSQESSGRAGELFF.

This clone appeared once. This CDR3 reads CASSTKDRGGEQYF. CDR3 DNA sequence: TGTGCCAGCAGCACGAAGGACAGGGGAGGAGAGCAGTACTTC. V and J are TRBV5-4 and TRBJ2-7; 9 bases align to TRBD1. CDR1 SGHNT and CDR2 YYREEE come from the germline V gene (reference sequence). This CDR3 is built from 14 residues. V gave up 4 bases and J gave up 7 bases; unmatched junction bases: 9.

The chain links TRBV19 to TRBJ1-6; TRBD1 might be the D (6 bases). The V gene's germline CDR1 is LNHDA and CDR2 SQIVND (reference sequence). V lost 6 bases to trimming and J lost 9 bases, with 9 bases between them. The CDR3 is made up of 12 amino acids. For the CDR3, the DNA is TGTGCCAGTAGCCAAGGGGGTTCACCCCTCCACTTT. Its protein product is CASSQGGSPLHF.